This is a list of T cell receptor beta chains from one sample in a study of Ad26.COV2.S vaccination and SARS-CoV-2 variants. Profiled with immunoSEQ multiplex PCR; TCRdb holds only in-frame clones, not every one. The sample shows roughly 460,000 clones, roughly nine tenths of them seen only once. The source was peripheral blood, collected in a trial of Ad26.COV2.S vaccine versus placebo. These receptors were obtained from a person aged 18-60 years who received the Ad26.COV2.S COVID-19 vaccine or a placebo. The CDR3 runs from the conserved cysteine through the conserved F or W. A D gene is named only where the DNA matches it firmly. Expanded clones get a size class; other rows say once, few or many, or leave the size out.

abundance	d_gene	v_gene	j_gene	CDR3nt	CDR3aa
once	TRBD2	TRBV9	TRBJ2-7	TGTGCCAGCAGCGCGGTAGCGGGCTCGGCGTACGAGCAGTACTTC	CASSAVAGSAYEQYF
-	-	TRBV19	TRBJ2-7	TGTGCCAGTAGTAACCCGTTGGGTTCCGAGCAGTACTTC	CASSNPLGSEQYF
-	TRBD2	TRBV27	TRBJ2-1	TGTGCCAGCCGGCGGGGGGGTTACAATGAGCAGTTCTTC	CASRRGGYNEQFF
-	-	TRBV7-7	TRBJ2-1	TGTGCTAGCAGTCTCTTTTCCGGGAATGAGCAGTTCTTC	CASSLFSGNEQFF
-	TRBD1	TRBV7-2	TRBJ2-1	TGTGCCAGCACCCGGGACAGGGGCTCGACTGAGCAGTTCTTC	CASTRDRGSTEQFF
-	TRBD1	TRBV5-5	TRBJ2-4	TGTGCCAGCAGCTTGGGTGAGGGGACAGGGCTGAACATTCAGTACTTC	CASSLGEGTGLNIQYF
-	-	TRBV30	TRBJ2-7	TGTGCCTGGATGGGGATCGGATTACGGGAGCAGTACTTC	CAWMGIGLREQYF
-	TRBD1	TRBV6-2/TRBV6-3	TRBJ2-3	TGTGCCAGCAGTTACTCCCCTACTCCCTTCCGGGACAGGGGGGCAGATACGCAGTATTTT	CASSYSPTPFRDRGADTQYF
-	-	TRBV5-5	TRBJ2-1	TGTGCCAGCAGCGGGATGGGGAGTCGGTGGAATGAGCAGTTCTTC	CASSGMGSRWNEQFF
once	-	TRBV21-1	TRBJ1-6	TGTGCCAGCAGCACCAGGAATAATTCACCCCTCCACTTT	CASSTRNNSPLHF
-	TRBD2	TRBV30	TRBJ2-1	TGTGCCTGGAATCCGGGGGGAGGAGGGTACAATGAGCAGTTCTTC	CAWNPGGGGYNEQFF
-	-	TRBV24-1	TRBJ2-1	TGTGCCACCAGTAGGTCCTACAATGAGCAGTTCTTC	CATSRSYNEQFF
-	TRBD2	TRBV29-1	TRBJ2-3	TGCAGCGTTGACGGCGGGAGGTCTAGCACAGATACGCAGTATTTT	CSVDGGRSSTDTQYF
-	-	TRBV19	TRBJ1-6	TGTGCCAGTAGTTCCGGGACGAGCGATTCACCCCTCCACTTT	CASSSGTSDSPLHF
-	-	TRBV21-1	TRBJ2-1	TGTGCCAGCAGCAAATGCGAGACAGGTGGTGGGTTCAATGAGCAGTTCTTC	CASSKCETGGGFNEQFF
-	TRBD2	TRBV9	TRBJ2-3	TGTGCCAGCAGCGCCGCCCGGACTAGCGGGAGTGATACGCAGTATTTT	CASSAARTSGSDTQYF
-	-	TRBV3-1/TRBV3-2	TRBJ2-3	TGTGCCAGCAGCCACCCGGAAAGGGGCTCCCAGTACGATACGCAGTATTTT	CASSHPERGSQYDTQYF
once	-	TRBV28	TRBJ2-1	TGTGCCAGCAGTTTAGTAGGAGGTGAGCAGTTCTTC	CASSLVGGEQFF
-	TRBD2	TRBV10-3	TRBJ2-3	TGTGCCATCGCGGGAGGCCGTGTCACAGATACGCAGTATTTT	CAIAGGRVTDTQYF
-	TRBD1	TRBV27	TRBJ2-5	TGTGCCAGCAGTCACTCTCCGGGACAGGGAGAGACCCAGTACTTC	CASSHSPGQGETQYF
-	-	TRBV29-1	TRBJ2-4	TGCAGCGTTGGGAAAGGGCCCTTGACCAAAAACATTCAGTACTTC	CSVGKGPLTKNIQYF
-	-	TRBV4-2	TRBJ2-1	TGTGCCAGCAGCCAGTGGACTAGGGGGTTTGATCGATACAATGAGCAGTTCTTC	CASSQWTRGFDRYNEQFF
-	-	TRBV7-2	TRBJ1-3	TGTGCCAGCAGCCCAGGTCACAGGGTCGTCTCTGGAAACACCATATATTTT	CASSPGHRVVSGNTIYF
-	-	TRBV4-1	TRBJ1-2	TGCGCCAGCAGCCAAGCAGGAGGCGAGAGGTTGCCACGCTTC	CASSQAGGERLPRF
-	TRBD2	TRBV27	TRBJ2-3	TGTGCCAGCAGTTTTCGACTAGCGGGTTCAGATACGCAGTATTTT	CASSFRLAGSDTQYF
-	-	TRBV7-9	TRBJ2-1	TGTGCCAGCATCAAAGGGGGTTACAATGAGCAGTTCTTC	CASIKGGYNEQFF
-	-	TRBV6-5	TRBJ1-5	TGTGCCAGTTTTGGGGACACAAGCAATCAGCCCCAGCATTTT	CASFGDTSNQPQHF
once	TRBD1	TRBV2	TRBJ2-7	TGTGCCAGTGCCCGACAGGGGGGGATTAGCGAGCAGTACTTC	CASARQGGISEQYF
-	TRBD1	TRBV6-2/TRBV6-3	TRBJ2-1	TGTGCCAGCAGCTCTAATTACGGGACAGATGAGTTCTTC	CASSSNYGTDEFF
-	TRBD2	TRBV19	TRBJ2-5	TGTGCCAGTAGTAGCGGGACTAGCGGGAGGGCCGATTTAGAGACCCAGTACTTC	CASSSGTSGRADLETQYF
-	-	TRBV27	TRBJ2-1	TGTGCCAGTGAGAGTTCCTACAATGAGCAGTTCTTC	CASESSYNEQFF
-	TRBD2	TRBV5-1	TRBJ2-3	TGCGCCAGCAGCCCTAGCGGGAGCCTCGCCACAGATACGCAGTATTTT	CASSPSGSLATDTQYF
-	TRBD1	TRBV7-6	TRBJ2-2	TGTGCCAGCAGCTTAGCCACACAGGGGCCCGGGGAGCTGTTTTTT	CASSLATQGPGELFF
once	TRBD2	TRBV19	TRBJ2-1	TGTGCCAGTAGTATATCTAGCGGGATTTACTCCTACAATGAGCAGTTCTTC	CASSISSGIYSYNEQFF
-	-	TRBV5-1	TRBJ2-5	TGCGCCAGCAGCTGGACCCTCCGGAGCGAACAAGAGACCCAGTACTTC	CASSWTLRSEQETQYF
-	-	TRBV25-1	TRBJ1-5	TGTGCCAGCAGTGATAGTTGGGGCAATCAGCCCCAGCATTTT	CASSDSWGNQPQHF
-	TRBD1	TRBV6-6	TRBJ2-7	TGTGCCAGCAGTACTAGAGCCGGGACAGTGACCTACGAGCAGTACTTC	CASSTRAGTVTYEQYF
once	-	TRBV6-5	TRBJ2-4	TGTGCCAGCAGCCCCAGTGCCAAAAACATTCAGTACTTC	CASSPSAKNIQYF
-	-	TRBV4-1	TRBJ1-6	TGCGCCAGCAGCCAAGTCCTGCGGGGGTCAATCGGATCACCCCTCCACTTT	CASSQVLRGSIGSPLHF
-	TRBD2	TRBV6-2/TRBV6-3	TRBJ2-5	TGTGCCAGCAGTTACTCGGGACTAGCGGGAGAGACCCAGTACTTC	CASSYSGLAGETQYF
-	TRBD2	TRBV7-3	TRBJ2-1	TGTGCCAGCAGCTTGTCGGAGGCGGGAGAGGCTCTTTACAATGAGCAGTTCTTC	CASSLSEAGEALYNEQFF
-	TRBD2	TRBV5-4	TRBJ2-5	TGTGCCAGCAGCCGAACTAGCGCCGAGACCCAGTACTTC	CASSRTSAETQYF
-	-	TRBV28	TRBJ2-2	TGTGCCAGCAGTTTAGATTACTGGACAGACACCGGGGAGCTGTTTTTT	CASSLDYWTDTGELFF
-	TRBD2	TRBV18	TRBJ2-1	TGTGCCAGCTCACTCCCGCTTCGGCGGGGGATAGCGGGAGCCAATGAGCAGTTCTTC	CASSLPLRRGIAGANEQFF
few	-	TRBV30	TRBJ1-1	TGTGCCTGGAGTGAAGGGGACACTGAAGCTTTCTTT	CAWSEGDTEAFF
-	-	TRBV6-2/TRBV6-3	TRBJ2-3	TGTGCCAGCAGTTACTTTCCTCAGGGGGATACGCAGTATTTT	CASSYFPQGDTQYF
many	-	TRBV19	TRBJ1-1	TGTGCCAGTAGTATAGGTGGGAACACTGAAGCTTTCTTT	CASSIGGNTEAFF
-	TRBD1	TRBV18	TRBJ2-7	TGTGCCAGCTCACCACTCTGGGAACCTCGGGACAGTTCCCGGGTATGGGGCTCCTACGAGCAGTACTTC	CASSPLWEPRDSSRVWGSYEQYF
-	TRBD1	TRBV7-9	TRBJ1-2	TGTGCCAGCAGCTCCCATCCCGGGACAGGGGACGGCTACACCTTC	CASSSHPGTGDGYTF
-	-	TRBV7-3	TRBJ2-3	TGTGCCAGCAGCTTAAGGTTTGACGGCACAGATACGCAGTATTTT	CASSLRFDGTDTQYF
-	TRBD1	TRBV5-1	TRBJ2-5	TGCGCCAGCGCCGACACAGGGGGCCAAGAGACCCAGTACTTC	CASADTGGQETQYF
-	-	TRBV11-2	TRBJ2-7	TGTGCCAGCAGCTTAATACAGGCGGGCGAGCAGTACTTC	CASSLIQAGEQYF